This is a list of T cell receptor beta chains from one sample in a study of blood T cell repertoires in COVID-19. The protocol was immunoSEQ multiplex PCR, while the TCRdb copy is restricted to in-frame clones and leaves out a portion. The sample records roughly 90,000 clones, roughly 90% being singletons. Sequences were obtained from peripheral blood. The receptors originated from a man aged 45-65 years with acute or convalescent COVID-19. Both conserved end residues are part of each CDR3. D genes are given only for firm matches. A clone size is listed for some rows: how often the clone was seen (once, few, many), or a class if it is expanded.

J gene,clone size,D gene,V gene,CDR3 protein,CDR3 DNA
TRBJ1-1,-,TRBD1,TRBV10-3,CAITSTGVNTEAFF,TGTGCCATCACCTCGACAGGGGTGAACACTGAAGCTTTCTTT
TRBJ1-2,once,-,TRBV27,CASSLSSRIDYGYTF,TGTGCCAGCAGTTTATCTAGCCGGATTGATTATGGCTACACCTTC
TRBJ1-5,-,-,TRBV6-6,CASSYSKGGSNQPQHF,TGTGCCAGCAGTTACTCGAAGGGAGGTAGCAATCAGCCCCAGCATTTT
TRBJ1-6,-,-,TRBV6-5,CASSPGRAGNSPLHF,TGTGCCAGCAGTCCAGGCAGGGCAGGGAATTCACCCCTCCACTTT
TRBJ1-5,-,-,TRBV2,CASSEALLAGANQPQHF,TGTGCCAGCAGTGAAGCGCTTCTGGCAGGGGCCAATCAGCCCCAGCATTTT
TRBJ1-4,once,-,TRBV7-9,CASSLGDPGEKLFF,TGTGCCAGCAGCTTAGGAGACCCGGGGGAAAAACTGTTTTTT
TRBJ2-7,-,-,TRBV6-5,CASSYRQGTYEQYF,TGTGCCAGCAGTTACCGGCAGGGCACCTACGAGCAGTACTTC
TRBJ1-2,-,-,TRBV19,CASSLIVGGYTF,TGTGCCAGTAGTCTAATTGTGGGCGGCTACACCTTC
TRBJ1-3,-,-,TRBV28,CASRSVDTIYF,TGTGCCAGTCGGTCGGTAGACACCATATATTTT
TRBJ2-1,-,TRBD2,TRBV7-9,CASSRLLAGYYNEQFF,TGTGCCAGCAGTCGCCTACTAGCGGGATACTACAATGAGCAGTTCTTC
TRBJ1-4,few,-,TRBV7-9,CASSRIETVAAEKLFF,TGTGCCAGCAGCCGAATCGAGACCGTAGCAGCGGAAAAACTGTTTTTT
TRBJ2-2,-,-,TRBV4-3,CASSQGGRAGGELFF,TGCGCCAGCAGCCAAGGCGGAAGGGCGGGCGGGGAGCTGTTTTTT
TRBJ2-2,-,TRBD2,TRBV15,CESGGPVKNTGELFF,TGTGAGAGCGGGGGTCCAGTGAAAAACACCGGGGAGCTGTTTTTT